A selection of T cell receptor beta chains follows, all from one sample in a study of response to subunit inactivated influenza vaccine. From the RT-PCR reads, TCRdb called clonotypes with MiXCR, one entry per CDR3 protein. This sample has 710,000 or so distinct CDR3 sequences; more than 15% occur once, and the top ten carry 9.5% to 13%. The sample was PBMCs from blood, taken roughly 13 days after vaccination. The receptor set was obtained from a man aged 50 or older who received an inactivated influenza vaccine. Both conserved end residues are part of each CDR3. A D gene is named only where the DNA matches it firmly. Size tells how often a clone was seen (once, few, many) or the class of an expanded clone, and some rows leave it out.

TRBV28	TRBJ1-1	-	-	CASTLSRSSHEAFF	TGTGCCAGCACCCTATCGAGGTCATCCCATGAAGCTTTCTTT
TRBV12-3/TRBV12-4	TRBJ1-1	-	-	CASNLEHRNTEAFF	TGTGCCAGCAACTTGGAACACCGGAACACTGAAGCTTTCTTT
TRBV7-6	TRBJ2-7	-	-	CASSRELRYEQYF	TGTGCCAGCAGCCGCGAGCTCCGCTACGAGCAGTACTTC
TRBV4-1	TRBJ2-3	few	-	CASSQESSAASTDTQYF	TGCGCCAGCAGCCAAGAGTCCTCGGCAGCTAGCACAGATACGCAGTATTTT
TRBV5-1	TRBJ2-3	many	-	CASSLEVAASTDTQYF	TGCGCCAGCAGCTTGGAGGTAGCGGCTAGCACAGATACGCAGTATTTT
TRBV5-1	TRBJ2-6	few	-	CASSLEPGLTPGANVLTF	TGCGCCAGCAGCTTGGAGCCAGGTCTGACTCCTGGGGCCAACGTCCTGACTTTC
TRBV5-1	TRBJ2-7	many	-	CASSLISGEQYF	TGCGCCAGCAGCTTGATATCTGGGGAGCAGTACTTC
TRBV7-8	TRBJ2-7	-	TRBD2	CASSPGLAGGLMTEQYF	TGTGCCAGCAGCCCCGGACTAGCGGGAGGGCTAATGACCGAGCAGTACTTC
TRBV2	TRBJ2-3	few	-	CASSEQSSTDTQYF	TGTGCCAGCAGTGAACAGTCTAGCACAGATACGCAGTATTTT
TRBV6-5	TRBJ2-1	-	TRBD1	CASSNKDRAGNEQFF	TGTGCCAGCAGTAACAAGGACAGGGCGGGGAATGAGCAGTTCTTC
TRBV7-9	TRBJ1-5	few	-	CASSLFPGTQPQHF	TGTGCCAGCAGCTTATTTCCGGGTACTCAGCCCCAGCATTTT
TRBV4-3	TRBJ2-1	few	TRBD2	CASSQDVPSGFPDEQFF	TGCGCCAGCAGCCAAGATGTGCCTAGCGGGTTTCCGGATGAGCAGTTCTTC
TRBV20-1	TRBJ2-1	-	TRBD2	CSADLQTSGRRMGFNEQFF	TGCAGTGCTGATCTTCAGACTAGCGGGAGACGCATGGGATTTAATGAGCAGTTCTTC
TRBV6-5	TRBJ1-6	-	TRBD1	CASSWLGGQNNSPLHF	TGTGCCAGCAGTTGGTTGGGGGGACAGAATAATTCACCCCTCCACTTT
TRBV20-1	TRBJ2-1	few	TRBD2	CSAGAEPGLAGWNEQFF	TGCAGTGCTGGAGCGGAGCCAGGACTAGCGGGATGGAATGAGCAGTTCTTC
TRBV6-1	TRBJ2-1	-	-	CASSALRPSYNEQFF	TGTGCCAGCAGTGCTCTTCGTCCGTCTTACAATGAGCAGTTCTTC
TRBV12-3/TRBV12-4	TRBJ1-5	-	-	CASSLGGSEPQHF	TGTGCCAGCAGTTTAGGAGGGTCTGAGCCCCAGCATTTT
TRBV3-1	TRBJ1-1	few	-	CASSRERAFTEAFF	TGTGCCAGCAGCCGAGAAAGAGCATTCACTGAAGCTTTCTTT
TRBV3-1	TRBJ2-5	-	-	CASSQDLPFQYF	TGTGCCAGCAGCCAAGATTTGCCTTTCCAGTACTTC
TRBV7-2	TRBJ1-5	-	-	CASSQGWGSQPQHF	TGTGCCAGCAGCCAAGGCTGGGGTTCTCAGCCCCAGCATTTT
TRBV7-9	TRBJ1-2	-	-	CASSLGEGRGYTF	TGTGCCAGCAGCTTAGGAGAAGGAAGGGGCTACACCTTC
TRBV7-2	TRBJ2-5	-	TRBD2	CASSFPGTRRETQYF	TGTGCCAGCAGCTTCCCGGGGACTAGGAGAGAGACCCAGTACTTC
TRBV18	TRBJ2-5	few	-	CASSPGTGAQETQYF	TGTGCCAGCTCACCAGGGACTGGGGCACAAGAGACCCAGTACTTC
TRBV6-1	TRBJ1-2	-	TRBD1	CASSEDRGGSLYGYTF	TGTGCCAGCAGTGAAGACAGGGGAGGAAGCCTCTATGGCTACACCTTC